Each of the 2 T cell receptor beta chains below was sequenced from the same sample in a study of blood T cell repertoires in COVID-19. Data came from immunoSEQ multiplex PCR; TCRdb stores just in-frame clones and leaves some out. The sample lists around 250,000 clones, roughly 85% occurring once. Input material: peripheral blood. The receptors come from a man aged 50-59 years with active or convalescent COVID-19.

This chain joins TRBV6-5 and TRBJ2-7; TRBD2 matches 12 bases. There are 15 residues in the CDR3. CDR1 and CDR2 from the germline V gene are MNHEY and SVGAGI. The V gene end was trimmed by 4 bases and the J gene end by 6 bases; junction bases not matched to a gene: 7. The CDR3 DNA sequence: TGTGCCAGCAGTTCTAGCGGGAGGGCCTCGGGCGAGCAGTACTTC. It specifies CASSSSGRASGEQYF.

This clone was seen more than once but under ten times. The genes are TRBV28 and TRBJ2-1; no clear D. V was clipped by 6 bases and J by 0 bases, with 9 bases between them. The CDR3 spans 14 residues. Germline V CDR1 and CDR2: MDHEN, SYDVKM. CDR3 DNA: TGTGCCAGCAGCCCTTACGGCTCCTACAATGAGCAGTTCTTC. Its translation: CASSPYGSYNEQFF. Looking up the rest from reference TRBV28 and TRBJ2-1 gives the full variable domain: DVKVTQSSRYLVKRTGEKVFLECVQDMDHENMFWYRQDPGLGLRLIYFSYDVKMKEKGDIPEGYSVSREKKERFSLILESASTNQTSMYLCASSPYGSYNEQFFGPGTRLTVL.